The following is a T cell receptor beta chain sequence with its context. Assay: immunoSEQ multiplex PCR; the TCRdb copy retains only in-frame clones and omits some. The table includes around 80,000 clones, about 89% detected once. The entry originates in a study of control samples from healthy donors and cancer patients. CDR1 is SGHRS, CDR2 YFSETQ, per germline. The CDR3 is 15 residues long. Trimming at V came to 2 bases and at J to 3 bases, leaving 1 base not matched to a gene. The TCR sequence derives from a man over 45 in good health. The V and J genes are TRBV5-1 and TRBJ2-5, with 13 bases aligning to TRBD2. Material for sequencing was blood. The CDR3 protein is CASSFGTSGEETQYF. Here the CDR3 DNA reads TGCGCCAGCAGCTTCGGGACTAGCGGGGAAGAGACCCAGTACTTC.